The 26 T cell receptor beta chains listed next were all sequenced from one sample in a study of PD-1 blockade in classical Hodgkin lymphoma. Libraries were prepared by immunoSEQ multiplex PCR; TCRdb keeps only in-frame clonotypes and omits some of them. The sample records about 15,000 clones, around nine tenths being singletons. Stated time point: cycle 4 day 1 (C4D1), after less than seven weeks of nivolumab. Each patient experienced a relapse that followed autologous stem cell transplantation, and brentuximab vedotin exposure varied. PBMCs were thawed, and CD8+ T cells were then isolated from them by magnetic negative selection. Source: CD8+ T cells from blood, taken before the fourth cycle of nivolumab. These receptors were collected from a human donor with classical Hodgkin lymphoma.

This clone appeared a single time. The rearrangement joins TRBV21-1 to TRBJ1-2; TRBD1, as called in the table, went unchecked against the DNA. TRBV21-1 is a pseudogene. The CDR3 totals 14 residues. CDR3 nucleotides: TGTGCCAGCAGCACAAAACAGGGTCCGGATCGCTACACCTTC. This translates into CASSTKQGPDRYTF.

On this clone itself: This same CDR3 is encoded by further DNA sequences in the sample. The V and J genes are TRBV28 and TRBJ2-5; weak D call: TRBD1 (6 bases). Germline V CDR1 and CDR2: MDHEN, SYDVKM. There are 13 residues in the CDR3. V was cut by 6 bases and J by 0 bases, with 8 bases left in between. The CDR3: CASSRTDQETQYF. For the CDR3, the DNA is TGTGCCAGCAGCCGGACAGACCAAGAGACCCAGTACTTC. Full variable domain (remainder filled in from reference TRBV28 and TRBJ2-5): DVKVTQSSRYLVKRTGEKVFLECVQDMDHENMFWYRQDPGLGLRLIYFSYDVKMKEKGDIPEGYSVSREKKERFSLILESASTNQTSMYLCASSRTDQETQYFGPGTRLLVL.

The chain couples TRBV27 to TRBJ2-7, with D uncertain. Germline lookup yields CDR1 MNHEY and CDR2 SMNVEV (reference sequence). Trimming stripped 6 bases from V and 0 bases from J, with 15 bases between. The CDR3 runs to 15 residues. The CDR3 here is CASSPLNGRSYEQYF. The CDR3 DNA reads TGTGCCAGCAGCCCCCTGAACGGCCGCTCCTACGAGCAGTACTTC.

The CDR3 bases are TGTGCCTGGAGTGTACCAGGGTTATCCTCTCAAGAGACCCAGTACTTC. Its protein product is CAWSVPGLSSQETQYF. The chain combines TRBV30 with TRBJ2-5, with D perhaps matching TRBD1 (5 bases). This CDR3 contains 16 residues. V shed 0 bases and J shed 2 bases, with 16 bases lying between them. Germline V CDR1 and CDR2: GTSNPN, SVGIG (reference sequence).

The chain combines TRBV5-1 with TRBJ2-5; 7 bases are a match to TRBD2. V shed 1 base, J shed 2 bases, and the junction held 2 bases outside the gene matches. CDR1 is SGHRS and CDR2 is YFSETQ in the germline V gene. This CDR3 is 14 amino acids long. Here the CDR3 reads CASSLFSGQETQYF. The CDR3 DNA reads TGCGCCAGCAGCTTGTTTAGCGGGCAAGAGACCCAGTACTTC.

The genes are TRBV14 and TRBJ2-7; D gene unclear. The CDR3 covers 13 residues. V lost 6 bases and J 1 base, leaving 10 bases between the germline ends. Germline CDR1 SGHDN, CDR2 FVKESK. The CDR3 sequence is CASSHRGSYEQYF. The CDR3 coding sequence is TGTGCCAGCAGTCACCGAGGTTCCTACGAGCAGTACTTC.

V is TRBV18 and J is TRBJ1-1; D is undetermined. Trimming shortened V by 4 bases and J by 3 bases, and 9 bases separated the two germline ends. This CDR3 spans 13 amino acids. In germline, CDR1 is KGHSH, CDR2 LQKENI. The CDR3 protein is CASSQDPDTEAFF. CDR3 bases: TGTGCCAGCTCACAAGACCCCGACACTGAAGCTTTCTTT.

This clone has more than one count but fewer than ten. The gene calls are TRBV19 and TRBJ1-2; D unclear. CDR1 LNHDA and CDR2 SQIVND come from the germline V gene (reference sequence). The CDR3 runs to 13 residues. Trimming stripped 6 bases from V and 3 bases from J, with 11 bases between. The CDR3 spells CASSPGTHYGYTF. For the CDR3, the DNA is TGTGCCAGTAGCCCGGGAACCCACTATGGCTACACCTTC.

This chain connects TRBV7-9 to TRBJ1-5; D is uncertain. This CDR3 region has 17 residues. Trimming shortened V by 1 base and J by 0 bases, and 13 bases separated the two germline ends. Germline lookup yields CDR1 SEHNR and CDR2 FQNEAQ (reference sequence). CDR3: CASSLVPEKNSNQPQHF. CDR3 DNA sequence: TGTGCCAGCAGCTTAGTCCCAGAGAAGAATAGCAATCAGCCCCAGCATTTT. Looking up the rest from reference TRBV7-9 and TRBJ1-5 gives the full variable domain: DTGVSQNPRHKITKRGQNVTFRCDPISEHNRLYWYRQTLGQGPEFLTYFQNEAQLEKSRLLSDRFSAERPKGSFSTLEIQRTEQGDSAMYLCASSLVPEKNSNQPQHFGDGTRLSIL.

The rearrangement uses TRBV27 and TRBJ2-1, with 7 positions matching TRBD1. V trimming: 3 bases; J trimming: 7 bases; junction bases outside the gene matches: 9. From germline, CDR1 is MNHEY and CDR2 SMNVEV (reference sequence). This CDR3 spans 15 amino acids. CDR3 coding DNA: TGTGCCAGCAGTTTCGACAGGGAGTTTGGGAATGAGCAGTTCTTC. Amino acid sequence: CASSFDREFGNEQFF.

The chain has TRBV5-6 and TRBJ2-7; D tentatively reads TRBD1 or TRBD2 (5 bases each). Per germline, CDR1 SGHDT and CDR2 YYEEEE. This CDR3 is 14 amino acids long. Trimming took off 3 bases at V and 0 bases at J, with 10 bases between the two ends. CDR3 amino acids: CASSSGAGSYEQYF. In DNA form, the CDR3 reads TGTGCCAGCAGCTCCGGGGCCGGCTCCTACGAGCAGTACTTC.

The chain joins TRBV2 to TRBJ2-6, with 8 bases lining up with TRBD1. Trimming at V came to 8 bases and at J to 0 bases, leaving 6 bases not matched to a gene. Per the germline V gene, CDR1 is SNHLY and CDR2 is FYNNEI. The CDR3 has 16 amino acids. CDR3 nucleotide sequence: TGTGCCAGCGTAGGACAGGGCCTCTCTGGGGCCAACGTCCTGACTTTC. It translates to CASVGQGLSGANVLTF.

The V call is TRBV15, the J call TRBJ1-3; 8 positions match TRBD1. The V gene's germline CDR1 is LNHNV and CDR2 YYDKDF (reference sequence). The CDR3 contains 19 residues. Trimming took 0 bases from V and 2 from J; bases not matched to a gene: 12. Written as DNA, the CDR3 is TGTGCCACCAGCAGAGATTCAAACCGGGACAGGAGGCCTGGAAACACCATATATTTT. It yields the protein CATSRDSNRDRRPGNTIYF.

For the CDR3, the DNA is TGTGCCAGTAGAGAAGATCGGAACACTGAAGCTTTCTTT. Residues: CASREDRNTEAFF. The V call is TRBV19, the J call TRBJ1-1, with D unresolved. Per the germline V gene, CDR1 is LNHDA and CDR2 is SQIVND (reference sequence). The V end was cut by 6 bases, the J end by 1 base, with 9 bases between. The CDR3 consists of 13 residues.

The chain's CDR3 is CASSVWLGPEAFF. The CDR3 DNA follows: TGTGCCAGCAGCGTTTGGTTAGGACCTGAAGCTTTCTTT. The V gene is TRBV9, the J gene TRBJ1-1; D uncertain. Germline values: CDR1 SGDLS, CDR2 YYNGEE. The V gene lost 2 bases and the J gene lost 6 bases, with 11 bases spanning the gap. This CDR3 has 13 residues.

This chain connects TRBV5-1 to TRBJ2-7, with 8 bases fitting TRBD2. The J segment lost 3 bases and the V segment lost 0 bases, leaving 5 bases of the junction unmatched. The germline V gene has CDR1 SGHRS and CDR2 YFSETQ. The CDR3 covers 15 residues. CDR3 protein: CASSLELAGVYEQYF. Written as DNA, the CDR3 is TGCGCCAGCAGCTTGGAGCTAGCGGGTGTCTACGAGCAGTACTTC.

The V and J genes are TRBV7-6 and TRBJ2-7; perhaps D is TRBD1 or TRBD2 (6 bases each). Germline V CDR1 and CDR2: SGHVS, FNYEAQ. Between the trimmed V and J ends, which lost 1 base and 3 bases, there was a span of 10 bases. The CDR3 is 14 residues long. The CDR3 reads CASSLEGGNYEQYF. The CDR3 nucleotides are TGTGCCAGCAGCTTAGAGGGGGGCAACTACGAGCAGTACTTC.

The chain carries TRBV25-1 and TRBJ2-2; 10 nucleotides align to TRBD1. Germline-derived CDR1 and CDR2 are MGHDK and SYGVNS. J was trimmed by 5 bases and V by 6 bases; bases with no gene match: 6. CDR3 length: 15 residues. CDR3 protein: CASRTGTGVTGELFF. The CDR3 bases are TGTGCCAGCAGAACCGGGACAGGGGTGACCGGGGAGCTGTTTTTT.

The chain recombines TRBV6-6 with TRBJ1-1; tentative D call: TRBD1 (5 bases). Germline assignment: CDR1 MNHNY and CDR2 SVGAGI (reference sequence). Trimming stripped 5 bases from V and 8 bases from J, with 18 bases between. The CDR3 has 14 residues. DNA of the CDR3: TGTGCCAGCAGTCATACAGACTGGGGGACGGAAGCTTTCTTT. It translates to CASSHTDWGTEAFF.

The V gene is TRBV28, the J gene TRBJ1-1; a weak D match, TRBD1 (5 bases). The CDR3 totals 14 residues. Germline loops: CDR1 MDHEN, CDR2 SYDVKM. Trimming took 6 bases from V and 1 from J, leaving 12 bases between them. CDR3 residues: CASSPTAANTEAFF. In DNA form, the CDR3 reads TGTGCCAGCAGCCCGACAGCAGCGAACACTGAAGCTTTCTTT.

The CDR3 DNA sequence: TGTGCCAGCAGCCGCAGACTAGCGGGGGGAACCTACGAGCAGTACTTC. It specifies CASSRRLAGGTYEQYF. The chain combines TRBV7-6 with TRBJ2-7, with 13 nucleotides matching TRBD2. The CDR3 spans 16 residues. With V trimmed by 5 bases and J by 2 bases, 6 bases remained unmatched. The germline CDR1 and CDR2 sequences are SGHVS and FNYEAQ.

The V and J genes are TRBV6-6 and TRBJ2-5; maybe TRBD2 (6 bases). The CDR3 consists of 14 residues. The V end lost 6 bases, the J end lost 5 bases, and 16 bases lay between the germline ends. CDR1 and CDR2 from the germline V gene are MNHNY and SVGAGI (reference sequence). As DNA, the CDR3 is TGTGCCAGCAGGGAGGGGCGGGTCCGGGAGACCCAGTACTTC. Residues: CASREGRVRETQYF.

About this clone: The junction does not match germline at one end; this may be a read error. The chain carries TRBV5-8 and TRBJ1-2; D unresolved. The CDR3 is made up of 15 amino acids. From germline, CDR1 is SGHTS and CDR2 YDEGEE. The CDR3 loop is CASSSSRELLWLHAF. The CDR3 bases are TGTGCCAGCAGCTCGTCTAGGGAGCTTTTATGGCTACACGCCTTC.

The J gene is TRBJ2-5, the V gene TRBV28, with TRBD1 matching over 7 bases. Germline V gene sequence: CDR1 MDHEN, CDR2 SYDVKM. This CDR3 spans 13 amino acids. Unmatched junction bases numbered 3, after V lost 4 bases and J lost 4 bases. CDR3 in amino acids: CASSSSGGETQYF. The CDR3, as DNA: TGTGCCAGCAGTTCCTCAGGGGGAGAGACCCAGTACTTC.

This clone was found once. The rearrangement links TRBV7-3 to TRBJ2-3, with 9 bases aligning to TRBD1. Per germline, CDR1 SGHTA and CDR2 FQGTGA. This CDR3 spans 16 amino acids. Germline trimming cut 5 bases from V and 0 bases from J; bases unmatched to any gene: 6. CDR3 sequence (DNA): TGTGCCAGCAGCCCTCCTGACAGGGGGAGCACAGATACGCAGTATTTT. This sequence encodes CASSPPDRGSTDTQYF.

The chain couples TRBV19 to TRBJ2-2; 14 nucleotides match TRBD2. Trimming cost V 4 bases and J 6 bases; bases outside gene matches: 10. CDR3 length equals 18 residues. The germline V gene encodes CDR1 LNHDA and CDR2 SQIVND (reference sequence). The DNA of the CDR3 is TGTGCCAGTAGTACGGGACTAGCGGGGGTCGAGGGGCCCGGGGAGCTGTTTTTT. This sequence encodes CASSTGLAGVEGPGELFF.